The 24 T cell receptor beta chains given below trace back to one sample, sequenced in a study of blood T cell repertoires in COVID-19. Sequencing used immunoSEQ multiplex PCR; TCRdb keeps in-frame clones, though not all of them. This repertoire shows approximately 110,000 clones, 55% to 75% found once; its top ten account for approximately 0.79%. The sequencing input was peripheral blood. Receptors were obtained from a human donor with acute or convalescent COVID-19. The donor label of this sample is uncertain.

This chain uses TRBV19 with TRBJ1-1, with D unclear. V dropped 4 bases and J dropped 5 bases, with 11 bases sitting between them. Germline assignment: CDR1 LNHDA and CDR2 SQIVND (reference sequence). The length of the CDR3 is 13 residues. CDR3 nucleotide sequence: TGTGCCAGTAGTACATATGAGGGAACTGAAGCTTTCTTT. This codes for CASSTYEGTEAFF.

In this sample, this clone turned up a few times. The chain couples TRBV3-1 (or the pseudogene TRBV3-2) to TRBJ2-1, with a weak D call TRBD2 (6 bases). V lost 4 bases and J lost 6, with 16 bases in between. Germline lookup yields CDR1 LGHDT and CDR2 YNNKEL (reference sequence). The CDR3 extends over 15 amino acids. CDR3 nucleotide sequence: TGTGCCAGCAGCCCAATGGGGACTCTCACCAATGAGCAGTTCTTC. It yields the protein CASSPMGTLTNEQFF.

With regard to this clone: In the same sample, other DNA sequences code for this CDR3. This sequence joins TRBV11-2 and TRBJ1-2; TRBD1 might be the D (5 bases). V was shortened by 5 bases and J by 4 bases, with 11 bases between the two germline ends. The CDR3 loop spans 13 amino acids. The germline CDR1 and CDR2 sequences are SGHAT and FQNNGV. DNA for the CDR3: TGTGCCAGCAGCCCGGGGGGGGGCTATGGCTACACCTTC. Translating gives CASSPGGGYGYTF.

The CDR3 protein is CASSYFSGVIDTQYF. The CDR3, as DNA: TGCGCCAGCAGCTACTTCTCGGGGGTGATAGATACGCAGTATTTT. The V gene is TRBV5-1, the J gene TRBJ2-3, with D maybe TRBD2 (6 bases). CDR3 length equals 15 residues. Germline CDR1 and CDR2: SGHRS and YFSETQ. V gave up 3 bases and J gave up 5 bases, with 16 bases separating them.

In its sample, this clone was seen once. This chain uses TRBV6-5 with TRBJ1-3; the match to TRBD1 covers 9 bases. The length of the CDR3 is 14 residues. Germline CDR1 and CDR2: MNHEY and SVGAGI. V dropped 6 bases and J dropped 3; count of bases not matched to a gene: 3. The CDR3 is CASSLGQGGNTIYF. The CDR3 DNA reads as TGTGCCAGCAGCCTGGGACAGGGTGGAAACACCATATATTTT.

The chain links TRBV6-5 to TRBJ2-5, with D possibly being TRBD2 (6 bases). This CDR3 comprises 15 residues. The V end was cut by 6 bases, the J end by 7 bases, with 21 bases between. Germline CDR1 is MNHEY and CDR2 is SVGAGI. This CDR3 reads CASSALAGMQGTQYF. The CDR3 nucleotides read TGTGCCAGCAGCGCCTTGGCGGGAATGCAGGGGACCCAGTACTTC.

This clone was counted many times. This sequence joins TRBV10-2 and TRBJ2-7, with unresolved D. V was cut by 2 bases and J by 3 bases, with 5 bases left in between. The CDR3 is 12 amino acids. Germline CDR1 is WSHSY and CDR2 is SAAADI. This CDR3 is CASSELSYEQYF. The CDR3 DNA reads as TGCGCCAGCAGTGAGCTAAGCTACGAGCAGTACTTC.

The V gene is TRBV28, the J gene TRBJ2-4; 8 nucleotides line up with TRBD1. The V and J ends lost 7 bases and 0 bases, in that order; junction bases with no gene match: 8. There are 16 residues in the CDR3. Germline CDR1 MDHEN, CDR2 SYDVKM. CDR3 bases: TGTGCCAGCAATACCCGGGACAGGCCAGCCAAAAACATTCAGTACTTC. Its translation: CASNTRDRPAKNIQYF.

V is TRBV29-1 and J is TRBJ2-3; D may be TRBD2 (5 bases). Looked up from germline, CDR1 is SQVTM and CDR2 is ANQGSEA. The V gene lost 1 base and the J gene lost 0 bases, with 14 bases spanning the gap. The CDR3 loop spans 16 amino acids. CDR3 region: CSVEVRAGLSTDTQYF. The CDR3 DNA reads TGCAGCGTTGAAGTAAGGGCCGGACTTAGCACAGATACGCAGTATTTT.

This clone has just one count. The chain couples TRBV2 to TRBJ2-2; weak D call: TRBD1 (5 bases). Germline lookup yields CDR1 SNHLY and CDR2 FYNNEI. The CDR3 spans 15 residues. V lost 5 bases to trimming and J lost 0 bases, with 10 bases between them. The CDR3 DNA is TGTGCCAGCAGTTACGGACATACGAACACCGGGGAGCTGTTTTTT. Translated: CASSYGHTNTGELFF.

The CDR3 bases are TGTGCCAGCAGACGGGACAGCGGACAGCCCCAGCATTTT. It translates to CASRRDSGQPQHF. J is TRBJ1-5 and V is TRBV12-3 or TRBV12-4; 7 positions match TRBD1. V was pared by 6 bases and J by 7 bases, with 6 bases of the junction left unmatched. There are 13 residues in the CDR3.

This clone came up once. The V and J genes are TRBV28 and TRBJ1-1, with 8 bases fitting TRBD1. CDR3 length equals 15 residues. Germline V lookup: CDR1 MDHEN, CDR2 SYDVKM. J gave up 1 base and V 3 bases, and 4 bases lay outside the gene matches. The CDR3, as DNA: TGTGCCAGCAGTTTTTTAGACAGGGGGAACACTGAAGCTTTCTTT. Protein sequence: CASSFLDRGNTEAFF.

This clone showed up just once. The chain carries TRBV7-2 and TRBJ2-7, with 8 bases that match TRBD2. Trimming took 3 bases from V and 2 from J; bases not matched to a gene: 6. The CDR3 contains 15 residues. Looked up from germline, CDR1 is SGHTA and CDR2 is FQGNSA. The CDR3 reads CASSFRGGSPYEQYV. The CDR3 nucleotides are TGTGCCAGCAGCTTCCGCGGGGGGAGTCCCTACGAGCAGTACGTC.

This clone was seen a handful of times. The rearrangement joins TRBV19 to TRBJ2-6; weak D call: TRBD2 (6 bases). The germline V gene has CDR1 LNHDA and CDR2 SQIVND (reference sequence). The CDR3 loop spans 13 amino acids. Trimming cost V 10 bases and J 2 bases, with 9 bases left between them. CDR3 nucleotides: TGTGCCACCAGGAGGGCTGGGGCCAACGTCCTGACTTTC. Amino acid sequence: CATRRAGANVLTF.

This chain links TRBV28 with TRBJ2-5; D possibly corresponds to TRBD2 (5 bases). CDR3 length equals 13 residues. Germline V gives CDR1 MDHEN, CDR2 SYDVKM. Trimming shortened V by 6 bases and J by 3 bases, and 11 bases separated the two germline ends. The CDR3 loop is CASSTFGEETQYF. CDR3 bases: TGTGCCAGCAGCACCTTCGGGGAAGAGACCCAGTACTTC.

This clone was seen a handful of times. In DNA form, the CDR3 reads TGCGCCAGCAGTTGGGACAGGGTAAATTTGGACACTGAAGCTTTCTTT. Its translation is CASSWDRVNLDTEAFF. The chain joins TRBV10-2 to TRBJ1-1, with 9 bases matching TRBD1. Trimming removed 5 bases from V and 3 bases from J; junction bases left unmatched: 10. The germline V gene has CDR1 WSHSY and CDR2 SAAADI. This CDR3 has 16 residues.

This clone was seen only once. The rearrangement uses TRBV7-2 and TRBJ2-5; no reliable D call. Looked up from germline, CDR1 is SGHTA and CDR2 is FQGNSA. The CDR3 totals 14 residues. Trimming stripped 1 base from V and 1 base from J, with 7 bases between. DNA of the CDR3: TGTGCCAGCAGCTTAGATGGCGGCCAAGAGACCCAGTACTTC. It codes for CASSLDGGQETQYF.

The V call is TRBV10-1, the J call TRBJ1-2, with 9 bases lining up with TRBD1. V lost 5 bases and J lost 6; bases outside the gene matches: 4. CDR1 is WNHNN and CDR2 is SYGVQD in the germline V gene (reference sequence). The CDR3 contains 13 residues. The CDR3 is CASSPGTGNGYTF. CDR3 coding DNA: TGCGCCAGCAGTCCCGGGACAGGGAATGGCTACACCTTC.

The V call is TRBV6-1, the J call TRBJ2-3, with TRBD1 matching over 11 bases. CDR3 length equals 16 residues. CDR1 and CDR2 (germline): MNHNS, SASEGT. V lost 0 bases, J lost 4 bases, and 3 bases stayed unmatched. CDR3 DNA: TGTGCCAGCAGTGAAGCAAGGGGACAGGGGGCAGATACGCAGTATTTT. Translated, it gives CASSEARGQGADTQYF.

The chain has TRBV27 and TRBJ1-6; D unclear. V was shortened by 7 bases and J by 3 bases, with 16 bases between the two germline ends. In germline, CDR1 is MNHEY, CDR2 SMNVEV (reference sequence). This CDR3 comprises 16 residues. The CDR3 loop is CASKPDKSRYNSPLHF. CDR3 DNA: TGTGCCAGCAAGCCCGACAAATCTCGCTATAATTCACCCCTCCACTTT.

The J gene is TRBJ1-1, the V gene TRBV5-1, with D maybe TRBD1 (5 bases). The CDR3 is 13 residues long. The germline V gene encodes CDR1 SGHRS and CDR2 YFSETQ. V dropped 4 bases and J dropped 4 bases, with 11 bases sitting between them. This CDR3 is CASSRTSTTEAFF. For the CDR3, the DNA is TGCGCCAGCAGCCGGACATCTACCACTGAAGCTTTCTTT.

The V and J genes are TRBV30 and TRBJ1-2; weak D call: TRBD1 (5 bases). Germline V gene sequence: CDR1 GTSNPN, CDR2 SVGIG (reference sequence). The CDR3 is made up of 12 amino acids. Trimming stripped 2 bases from V and 8 bases from J, with 12 bases between. In DNA, the CDR3 is TGTGCCTGGAGTTTACGGGGGGAGGGCTACACCTTC. It is translated as CAWSLRGEGYTF.

For the CDR3, the DNA is TGTGCCAGCAGTTTATACTCTGAGCAGTTCTTC. This encodes CASSLYSEQFF. The gene calls are TRBV12-3 or TRBV12-4 and TRBJ2-1; D not resolved. CDR3 size: 11 residues. V lost 2 bases and J lost 9, with 5 bases in between.

The chain uses TRBV19 and TRBJ2-3, with 10 bases matching TRBD1. The germline gives CDR1 LNHDA, CDR2 SQIVND (reference sequence). The CDR3 consists of 15 residues. V was pared by 5 bases and J by 2 bases, with 4 bases of the junction left unmatched. CDR3 in amino acids: CASSDRGLPTDTQYF. In nucleotides, the CDR3 is TGTGCCAGTAGTGACAGGGGGCTTCCCACAGATACGCAGTATTTT.